This T cell receptor (beta chain) was sequenced for a study of shared clonotypes between healthy human individuals (dated by TCRdb to about 2020). With regard to the full study: Two women and a few men aged 18 to 49 years were included in the cohort. For each donor, CD4 naive and CD4 memory were each given three plates, CD8 naive was given two plates, and CD8 memory was given one plate. To estimate repertoire size and how much clonotypes are shared between individuals, the study performed deep sequencing of blood TCR repertoires from 4 to 6 healthy adults. Different laboratories and diverse techniques were used to prepare libraries and sequence TCR repertoires, to increase sequencing depth and limit assay-specific biases. Per donor, leukapheresis produced somewhere between about 0.8 and 9 billion PBMCs. Findings and caveats that apply to the study as a whole: Estimated clonotype richness was generally larger for naive than for memory subsets. Sampling was restricted to blood, and TCR repertoires in tissue are likely to differ from TCR repertoires in blood. Because the study included a small number of donors, the genetic and exposure-history diversity represented was limited. When a handful of donors were compared, the shared fraction of clonotypes was roughly 4.8% for naive CD4, around 4% for naive CD8, 2.3% for memory CD4, and 0.4% for memory CD8. Rarefaction of sorted-subset datasets indicated incomplete sequencing despite the large sequencing depth. Pairwise subsampling led to the expectation that sequencing depth would affect the degree of clonotype sharing among donors. Compared with non-shared clonotypes, clonotypes shared by all four sorted-subset donors had higher generation probabilities.

TCR CDR3 regions were amplified from genomic DNA by multiplex PCR using the deep immunoSEQ assay. Extracted genomic DNA from each cell subset was distributed evenly across all wells of several immunoSEQ 96-well plates, and each plate was treated as a replicate. For sorted subsets, each replicate PCR was loaded with around 200 ng genomic DNA, equivalent to 25,000 to 35,000 T cell genomes. Purified libraries were measured with a Qubit 3.0 fluorometer, size-checked on a Bioanalyzer 2100, and measured again with the KAPA Library Quantification kit. Each immunoSEQ 96-well plate was sequenced on its own single-read 150-cycle Illumina NextSeq 550 flow cell. Regarding the original processing steps: Because the immunoSEQ output included only junctional sequences and no quality scores, the filtering could not be the same as the filtering used for full-length reads. Sequences were annotated with PyIR, a Python wrapper for IgBLAST v1.9, using IMGT germline references to assign V/J genes and CDR3. Reads were filtered out if the reads had weak V/J assignments (E-value above 1e-6), no CDR3, stop codons, out-of-frame junctions, or ambiguous translated residues. A V3J clonotype was defined by an identical inferred V gene, J gene, and CDR3 amino acid sequence. Percentage overlap between repertoires was calculated by dividing the number of shared unique clonotypes by the size of the smaller repertoire. RTK rarefaction, the Chao1 estimator, and Recon v2.1 estimates of unobserved clonotypes were used to assess repertoire richness. Generation probabilities for all TCRbeta clonotypes obtained by the gDNA method from a handful of donors were computed using OLGA. TCRdb's version of the immuneACCESS table is confined to in-frame rearrangements and falls short of the full clone set. An unresolved V gene accounts for under half of the shortfall where checked; the remainder is of unknown origin. That table supplies the V and J calls and clone size; D and trimming were determined from the DNA. The sample records about 2.1 million clones, roughly 91% of which are singletons. The ten top clones hold more than 1.5% of the sample.

About this clone itself: Its antigen specificity is not known. No per-base quality is available; no much larger clone lies one base away.

The germline V gene yields MDHEN for CDR1 and SYDVKM for CDR2. V ends up 4 bases short and J 7 bases short, with an unmatched junction base count of 6. CDR3 length: 14 amino acids, cysteine to phenylalanine. Kept here is only the CDR3 DNA, which spans 42 bases and is read in frame from base 1. For the CD8 naive samples, CD45RO-negative cells were positively selected for CCR7, yielding a CD45RA+CCR7+ population from which TemRA cells were excluded. Donors were healthy HIV-negative adults with no recently reported acute infections or vaccinations. Every donor was a Caucasian adult residing in Nashville, Tennessee, USA. After blood collection by leukapheresis, PBMCs were isolated using Ficoll-Histopaque density gradient centrifugation and then cryopreserved in the vapor phase of liquid nitrogen. Analytical flow cytometry was used to check the purity and quantity of each magnetically sorted T cell population. Genomic DNA was isolated from every sorted fraction and measured by UV absorbance on a Nanodrop 2000c.

This sequence was found in a man between 18 and 29 years old in good health. Some clones in this sample may be carry-over from other donors' samples. Sequencing was done on a sample of naive CD8+ T cells from PBMCs. This specimen's cell subset or site label, interpreted: CD45RA+CCR7+. This chain is built from TRBV28 and TRBJ1-1, and TRBD1 aligns with 10 junction nucleotides. The encoded CDR3 is CASSWGDRGLEAFF. Read as DNA, the sequence is TGTGCCAGCAGTTGGGGGGACAGGGGTCTTGAAGCTTTCTTT.